The 8 T cell receptor beta chains below come from one sample, sequenced in a study of T-cell reconstitution after alpha-beta-depleted transplantation in children. A TCRbeta library incorporating unique molecular identifiers was prepared. TCRdb ran MiXCR on the PCR reads and lists one entry per CDR3 protein. Of more than 300,000 distinct CDR3 sequences detected, about 17% appear once; the ten largest clones hold roughly 40%. The sequencing here drew on PBMCs, mostly from graft donor cells, taken 360 days after TCRalphabeta/CD19-depleted stem cell transplant. Every receptor here comes from a male patient between 2 and 15 years old who had a stem cell transplant for acute lymphoblastic leukemia, so the T cells may come from the graft donor.

This clonotype was recorded a few times. This chain connects TRBV7-9 to TRBJ2-1; TRBD1 aligns across 7 bases. The CDR3 runs to 14 residues. Germline V gives CDR1 SEHNR, CDR2 FQNEAQ (reference sequence). V shed 5 bases and J 5 bases; nucleotides not matched to a gene: 6. CDR3 amino acids: CASSPRDRNNEQFF. CDR3 DNA: TGTGCCAGCAGCCCCCGGGACAGAAACAATGAGCAGTTCTTC.

This chain links TRBV15 with TRBJ2-6; D is unclear. This CDR3 has 15 amino acids. From germline, CDR1 is LNHNV and CDR2 YYDKDF (reference sequence). V dropped 0 bases and J dropped 0 bases, with 3 bases sitting between them. CDR3 loop: CATSREYSGANVLTF. For the CDR3, the DNA is TGTGCCACCAGCAGAGAGTACTCTGGGGCCAACGTCCTGACTTTC.

This clonotype was found many times. CDR3 sequence: CASSQDLRDSYTDTQYF. The CDR3, as DNA: TGCGCCAGCAGCCAAGATCTCCGGGACAGTTACACAGATACGCAGTATTTT. This chain links TRBV4-3 with TRBJ2-3; TRBD1 matches 7 bases. Looked up from germline, CDR1 is LGHNA and CDR2 is YSLEER. With 0 bases clipped from V and 2 bases from J, the junction kept 8 bases outside the gene matches. The CDR3 has 17 amino acids.

The chain combines TRBV7-9 with TRBJ2-1, with D perhaps matching TRBD1 (5 bases). The ends were cut back, 0 bases at V and 6 bases at J, with 12 bases in the middle. The germline V gene has CDR1 SEHNR and CDR2 FQNEAQ (reference sequence). The CDR3 length is 15 residues. The CDR3 is CASSLAFRAANEQFF. The CDR3 region has the DNA TGTGCCAGCAGCTTAGCATTCAGGGCGGCCAATGAGCAGTTCTTC.

This clonotype was found a few times. The chain combines TRBV4-1 with TRBJ2-4; D might be TRBD1 or TRBD2, each matching 6 bases. CDR1 is MGHRA, CDR2 YSYEKL, per germline. Trimming shortened V by 3 bases and J by 8 bases, and 14 bases separated the two germline ends. This CDR3 region has 14 residues. Written as DNA, the CDR3 is TGCGCCAGCAGCCAGGGGGGCCGGGATGACATTCAGTACTTC. Translated: CASSQGGRDDIQYF.

This clonotype was recorded a few times. The rearrangement joins TRBV12-3 or TRBV12-4 to TRBJ2-3, with D possibly being TRBD2 (6 bases). Trimming cost V 8 bases and J 0 bases, with 9 bases left between them. CDR3 length: 13 amino acids. CDR3 sequence: CASRRESTDTQYF. The CDR3 nucleotides read TGTGCCAGCCGGAGGGAAAGCACAGATACGCAGTATTTT.

As for this clonotype: Germline and junction disagree at one end, which may indicate a read error. The V gene is TRBV7-2, the J gene TRBJ2-1; the D is unclear. CDR3 size: 16 residues. Germline CDR1 and CDR2: SGHTA and FQGNSA. The CDR3 sequence is CASSFSHRKLRNDQFF. As DNA, the CDR3 is TGTGCCAGCAGCTTCTCTCATCGAAAATTAAGGAATGATCAGTTCTTC.

This clonotype occurred a few times. This chain links TRBV4-3 with TRBJ2-1; 11 bases are shared with TRBD1. This CDR3 has 23 residues. The ends lost 0 bases at V and 7 bases at J; junction bases unmatched: 26. The germline V gene encodes CDR1 LGHNA and CDR2 YSLEER. CDR3 bases: TGCGCCAGCAGCCAAGATACAGTATATGGCGGACAGGGGGCCAAGGGAGAGAAGAATGAGCAGTTCTTC. This encodes CASSQDTVYGGQGAKGEKNEQFF.